The 22 T cell receptor beta chains reported below all come from one sample, sequenced in a study of post-analysis software for immune sequencing data. General study points: Among four or five TRBV segments more frequent in patients than controls were TRBV5-6, TRBV5-1 and TRBV20-1.

No antigen has been identified for these receptors. Unique molecular identifiers featured in each of the TCR beta cDNA libraries. TCRdb called the PCR reads again in MiXCR, with one record for every CDR3 protein. The repertoire includes approximately 260,000 distinct CDR3 sequences, less than 40% of them detected once, and 4% to 6% sits in the top ten. Sequencing used blood. These receptors originate from a girl under 18 with multiple sclerosis.

V is TRBV7-9 and J is TRBJ1-2; no firm D call. There are 12 residues in the CDR3. Germline-derived CDR1 and CDR2 are SEHNR and FQNEAQ (reference sequence). V was shortened by 5 bases and J by 8 bases, with 12 bases between the two germline ends. DNA of the CDR3: TGTGCCAGCAGCCCGAACCTGTTGGGCTACACCTTC. It codes for CASSPNLLGYTF.

This rearrangement joins TRBV5-1 to TRBJ2-5, with a weak D call TRBD2 (6 bases). The better agreement between TRBJ2-7 and the DNA end casts doubt on the J call. This CDR3 comprises 13 residues. Germline-derived CDR1 and CDR2 are SGHRS and YFSETQ. As DNA, the CDR3 is TGCGCCAGCAGCGAACGCAGGGAGGCCGAGCAGTACTTC. It is translated as CASSERREAEQYF.

The rearrangement uses TRBV4-1 and TRBJ2-1; D unclear. V was trimmed by 0 bases and J by 10 bases, leaving 22 bases between them. There are 17 residues in the CDR3. Germline V gene data show CDR1 as MGHRA and CDR2 as YSYEKL. The CDR3 DNA follows: TGCGCCAGCAGCCAAGATGGTATCCTAGATTCACCCCAGGAGCAGTTCTTC. Amino acid sequence: CASSQDGILDSPQEQFF.

This clonotype was seen repeatedly, ten times or more. The genes are TRBV7-3 and TRBJ2-3; 7 nucleotides match TRBD2. Germline V gene data show CDR1 as SGHTA and CDR2 as FQGTGA. With V trimmed by 2 bases and J by 4 bases, 6 bases remained unmatched. This CDR3 is built from 15 residues. As DNA, the CDR3 is TGTGCCAGCAGCTTATCGGGCGGGAGTGCAGATACGCAGTATTTT. Translated, it gives CASSLSGGSADTQYF.

This clonotype was recorded many times. The V call is TRBV14, the J call TRBJ2-3; no clear D gene. V was pared by 5 bases and J by 4 bases, with 7 bases between. Germline CDR1 SGHDN, CDR2 FVKESK. This CDR3 has 12 amino acids. This CDR3 reads CASSERPDTQYF. The CDR3 region has the DNA TGTGCCAGCAGCGAAAGACCAGATACGCAGTATTTT.

The chain is built from TRBV4-1 and TRBJ2-3, with 11 positions matching TRBD2. Germline V gene data show CDR1 as MGHRA and CDR2 as YSYEKL. The CDR3 sequence is 16 residues long. V was pared by 1 base and J by 4 bases, with 4 bases of the junction left unmatched. The CDR3 protein is CASSQVLAGGPDTQYF. CDR3 nucleotide sequence: TGCGCCAGCAGCCAAGTCCTAGCGGGAGGTCCAGATACGCAGTATTTT.

This chain joins TRBV3-1 and TRBJ1-2; 8 nucleotides agree with TRBD1. V trimming: 3 bases; J trimming: 0 bases; junction bases outside the gene matches: 3. Germline loops: CDR1 LGHDT, CDR2 YNNKEL (reference sequence). This CDR3 spans 15 amino acids. The CDR3 here is CASSHGTGSNYGYTF. The DNA of the CDR3 is TGTGCCAGCAGCCACGGGACAGGTTCTAACTATGGCTACACCTTC.

Ten or more counts support this clonotype. V and J are TRBV5-5 and TRBJ2-5, with a tentative D call TRBD2 (5 bases). V was clipped by 3 bases and J by 10 bases, with 22 bases between them. The V gene's germline CDR1 is SGHKS and CDR2 YYEKEE (reference sequence). There are 15 residues in the CDR3. In DNA, the CDR3 is TGTGCCAGCAGCTCCTACCGGGAACCTATGGGTGACCAGTACTTC. Translated, it gives CASSSYREPMGDQYF.

The rearrangement uses TRBV7-2 and TRBJ2-2; TRBD2 aligns across 10 bases. CDR1 and CDR2 (germline): SGHTA, FQGNSA. The CDR3 sequence is 16 residues long. V was pared by 7 bases and J by 1 base, with 6 bases of the junction left unmatched. The CDR3 is CASIRGLAENTGELFF. CDR3 bases: TGTGCCAGCATCCGCGGACTAGCGGAGAACACCGGGGAGCTGTTTTTT. The whole variable domain, remainder taken from reference TRBV7-2 and TRBJ2-2, is GAGVSQSPSNKVTEKGKDVELRCDPISGHTALYWYRQSLGQGLEFLIYFQGNSAPDKSGLPSDRFSAERTGGSVSTLTIQRTQQEDSAVYLCASIRGLAENTGELFFGEGSRLTVL.

In this sample, this clonotype turned up once. With a much larger clone just one base away, this may be a read error. The chain combines TRBV24-1 with TRBJ2-3; D is unclear. The germline gives CDR1 KGHDR, CDR2 SFDVKD. The CDR3 sequence is 16 residues long. The CDR3 protein is CATSDLRGLRPDTEYF. In DNA, the CDR3 is TGTGCCACCAGTGATTTGAGAGGCTTACGGCCAGATACGGAGTATTTT.

This sequence joins TRBV20-1 and TRBJ2-7; a possible D gene is TRBD1 (6 bases). Germline CDR1 DFQATT, CDR2 SNEGSKA (reference sequence). The CDR3 covers 13 residues. V was pared by 0 bases and J by 2 bases, with 8 bases between. The CDR3 sequence is CSAREGQTYEQYF. CDR3 bases: TGCAGTGCTAGAGAGGGACAAACCTACGAGCAGTACTTC.

The chain is built from TRBV4-2 and TRBJ2-5, with 16 positions matching TRBD2. The CDR3 is made up of 16 amino acids. CDR1 and CDR2 (germline): LGHNA, YNFKEQ. J lost 5 bases, V lost 2 bases, and 2 bases had no gene match. CDR3 amino acids: CASSQTGLAGGETQYF. The CDR3 nucleotides are TGTGCCAGCAGCCAAACGGGACTAGCGGGAGGGGAGACCCAGTACTTC.

This clonotype has a count of ten or more. The rearrangement links TRBV28 to TRBJ2-1; 7 bases align to TRBD2. CDR1 is MDHEN, CDR2 SYDVKM, per germline. This CDR3 is 16 amino acids long. Trimming removed 5 bases from V and 8 bases from J; junction bases left unmatched: 15. Here the CDR3 reads CASSPLSSGLGDEQFF. For the CDR3, the DNA is TGTGCCAGCAGTCCCCTATCTAGCGGTTTGGGGGATGAGCAGTTCTTC.

Comments on this clonotype: This may arise from a read error, as a much more abundant clone is one base away. This chain uses TRBV9 with TRBJ2-3; weak D call: TRBD2 (6 bases). Trimming shortened V by 0 bases and J by 0 bases, and 8 bases separated the two germline ends. This CDR3 region has 15 residues. Germline V gene sequence: CDR1 SGDLS, CDR2 YYNGEE. This CDR3 reads CASSVVSGSTDTQYF. The DNA for the CDR3 is TGTGCCAGCAGCGTAGTCAGCGGGAGCACAGATACGCAGTATTTT.

The chain carries TRBV4-1 and TRBJ1-2; TRBD1 aligns across 9 bases. This CDR3 is built from 17 residues. The germline V gene encodes CDR1 MGHRA and CDR2 YSYEKL. The J segment lost 4 bases and the V segment lost 4 bases, leaving 13 bases of the junction unmatched. The CDR3 nucleotides read TGCGCCAGCAGCCCCGCGACGATCGGACAGGGGCTCTATGGCTACACCTTC. It specifies CASSPATIGQGLYGYTF.

This clonotype was recorded many times. The J gene is TRBJ2-1, the V gene TRBV20-1; 8 nucleotides agree with TRBD2. The V segment lost 3 bases and the J segment 6 bases; nucleotides outside the gene matches: 4. Per the germline V gene, CDR1 is DFQATT and CDR2 is SNEGSKA (reference sequence). There are 13 residues in the CDR3. This CDR3 reads CSASGRAPNEQFF. For the CDR3, the DNA is TGCAGTGCTAGCGGGAGGGCCCCCAATGAGCAGTTCTTC.

The chain couples TRBV5-1 to TRBJ1-2, with 7 nucleotides matching TRBD1. Germline V lookup: CDR1 SGHRS, CDR2 YFSETQ. With V trimmed by 6 bases and J by 1 base, 9 bases remained unmatched. The CDR3 is 15 amino acids. The CDR3 DNA sequence: TGCGCCAGCATCGAAGGGGGCGGCAGTAACTATGGCTACACCTTC. It specifies CASIEGGGSNYGYTF.

This clonotype was detected a few times. This may be a read error: a much more frequent sequence differs by one nucleotide. This chain links TRBV29-1 with TRBJ2-1; the D gene is possibly TRBD2 (5 bases). This CDR3 region has 12 residues. The germline V gene encodes CDR1 SQVTM and CDR2 ANQGSEA. The CDR3 region has the DNA TGCAGCGGTGAACTAGGGTACAATGAGCAGTTCTTC. This gives the protein CSGELGYNEQFF.

This clonotype was seen more than once but under ten times. The rearrangement joins TRBV20-1 to TRBJ2-1, with 8 bases that match TRBD1. Per germline, CDR1 DFQATT and CDR2 SNEGSKA (reference sequence). Trimming cost V 3 bases and J 13 bases; bases outside gene matches: 8. CDR3 length: 12 residues. The CDR3 nucleotides are TGCAGTGCTAGCAGGGGGCAAGAGACCCAGTTCTTC. It translates to CSASRGQETQFF.

This clonotype was counted between two and nine times. The genes are TRBV5-1 and TRBJ2-3; TRBD2 might be the D (7 bases). This CDR3 spans 14 amino acids. The V gene's germline CDR1 is SGHRS and CDR2 YFSETQ. Trimming shortened V by 4 bases and J by 5 bases, and 14 bases separated the two germline ends. In DNA, the CDR3 is TGCGCCAGCAGCGCCGGGGGGCCCGGAGATACGCAGTATTTT. This gives the protein CASSAGGPGDTQYF.

With respect to this clonotype: A much larger clone lies a single base off, so this may be a read error. The J gene is TRBJ1-4, the V gene TRBV4-1; perhaps TRBD1 as D (6 bases). CDR1 is MGHRA and CDR2 is YSYEKL in the germline V gene. CDR3 length: 14 amino acids. V lost 1 base, J lost 7 bases, and 10 bases lay in between. The CDR3 loop reads CASSQGGRGEKLFF. As DNA, the CDR3 is TGCGCCAGCAGCCAAGGGGGGCGAGGTGAAAAACTGTTTTTT.

The chain couples TRBV7-2 to TRBJ1-1; no clear D. V was shortened by 2 bases and J by 5 bases, with 12 bases between the two germline ends. Germline V CDR1 and CDR2: SGHTA, FQGNSA. There are 14 residues in the CDR3. CDR3 DNA sequence: TGTGCCAGCAGCTTACCCCCTCCGCGGACTGAAGCTTTCTTT. As protein: CASSLPPPRTEAFF.